This TCR beta chain is from a study of long-term antiretroviral therapy in people with HIV. This clone was seen just once. A minimum of one pre-ART and two post-ART PBMC samples existed for each donor. Among participants with HIV, every one received treatment in the United States. The V and J ends lost 5 bases and 4 bases respectively, with 11 bases between them. Germline assignment: CDR1 SGHTA and CDR2 FQGTGA. The CDR3 has 13 amino acids. The run of the v3.0 immunoSEQ assay was at survey level. The data were produced by immunoSEQ multiplex PCR, yet TCRdb's version contains in-frame clones alone and is incomplete. In the table there are about 33,000 clones, about 74% of which are singletons.

The rearrangement uses TRBV7-3 and TRBJ2-5; perhaps TRBD2 as D (7 bases). The origin of this receptor is a woman in her fifties or sixties with HIV. The sequencing used unsorted PBMCs, collected 2 years after starting antiretroviral therapy. The CDR3 reads CASSLRGGETQYF. CDR3 nucleotides: TGTGCCAGCAGCCTGAGGGGGGGAGAGACCCAGTACTTC. Drawing the rest from reference TRBV7-3 and TRBJ2-5, the complete variable domain is GAGVSQTPSNKVTEKGKYVELRCDPISGHTALYWYRQSLGQGPEFLIYFQGTGAADDSGLPNDRFFAVRPEGSVSTLKIQRTERGDSAVYLCASSLRGGETQYFGPGTRLLVL.